This entry describes one T cell receptor beta chain. No antigen is known for it. This specimen belongs to a study of shared clonotypes between healthy human individuals. Study-wide results and caveats: Estimated richness was generally greater in naive than memory subsets. The authors sampled blood alone, and tissue repertoires likely differ.

Using 200 ng DNA, around 30,000 T cell genomes, the sorted-subset replicate PCRs were run. Clones were sequenced by immunoSEQ multiplex PCR, and TCRdb holds only the in-frame ones, with some missing. The sample records 2.3 million or so clones, about 92% being singletons. The sequence derives from a man aged 18 to 35 in good health. Some clones in this sample may be carry-over from other donors' samples. Sequences were obtained from naive CD4+ T cells from PBMCs. Subset defined: CD45RA+ positively selected.

Here the CDR3 reads CASSPMMGSGMRTDTQYF. The CDR3 nucleotides are TGTGCCAGCAGCCCGATGATGGGTAGCGGGATGAGAACAGATACGCAGTATTTT. The J gene is TRBJ2-3, the V gene TRBV5-4; TRBD2 matches 8 bases. CDR1 is SGHNT and CDR2 is YYREEE in the germline V gene (reference sequence). V was pared by 4 bases and J by 3 bases, with 16 bases of the junction left unmatched. The CDR3 is 18 amino acids.